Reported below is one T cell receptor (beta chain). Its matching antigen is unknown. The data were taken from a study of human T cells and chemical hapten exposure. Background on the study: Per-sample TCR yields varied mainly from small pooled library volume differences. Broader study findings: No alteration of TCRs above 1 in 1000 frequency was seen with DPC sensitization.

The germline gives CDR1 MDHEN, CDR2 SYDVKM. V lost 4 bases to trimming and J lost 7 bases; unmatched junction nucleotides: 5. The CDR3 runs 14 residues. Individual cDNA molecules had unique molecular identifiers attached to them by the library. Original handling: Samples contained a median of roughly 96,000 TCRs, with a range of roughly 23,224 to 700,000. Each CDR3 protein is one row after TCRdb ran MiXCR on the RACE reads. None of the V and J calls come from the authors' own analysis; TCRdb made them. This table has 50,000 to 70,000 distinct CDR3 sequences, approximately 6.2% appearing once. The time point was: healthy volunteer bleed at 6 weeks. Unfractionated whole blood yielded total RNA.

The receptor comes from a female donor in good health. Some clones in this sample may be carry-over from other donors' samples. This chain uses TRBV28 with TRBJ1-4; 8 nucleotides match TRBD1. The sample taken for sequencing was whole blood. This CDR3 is CASSWTGRGEKLFF. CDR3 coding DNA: TGTGCCAGCAGTTGGACAGGGCGGGGTGAAAAACTGTTTTTT.